This TCR beta chain is drawn from a study of cytomegalovirus exposure and HLA in healthy donors. Germline V gene data show CDR1 as SNHLY and CDR2 as FYNNEI. V lost 3 bases, J lost 7 bases, and 13 bases lay in between. This CDR3 is built from 14 residues. Use of 60 Vbeta and 13 Jbeta primers characterized the PCR. The data were produced by immunoSEQ multiplex PCR, yet TCRdb's version contains in-frame clones alone and is incomplete. The table lists about 200,000 clones, about four fifths of them singletons. Points from the study as a whole: The study flagged approximately 180 TCR beta chains as cytomegalovirus-associated.

Concerning this clone itself: Its antigen is currently unknown.

This TCR was recovered from a middle-aged woman in good health and CMV-seronegative. The rearrangement joins TRBV2 to TRBJ1-5, with D tentatively TRBD1 (5 bases). Source material: PBMCs. The CDR3 here is CASSDLRGGQPQHF. The CDR3 region has the DNA TGTGCCAGCAGTGATCTAAGGGGAGGGCAGCCCCAGCATTTT.